This TCR beta chain was observed in a study of CD8+CD57+ T cells in acquired aplastic anemia. The overall study: The study obtained an average of roughly 3 ug of DNA from sorted CD4+ and CD8+ cells.

Patients chosen for sequencing had CD8+CD57+ cells that had expanded, as shown by flow cytometry. Both TCR beta VDJ combination and CDR3 sequence profiling were carried out. Genomic DNA was the template for this profiling. TCRdb ran MiXCR on the reads and lists one entry per CDR3 protein. The table has approximately 130,000 distinct CDR3 sequences, 45% to 60% seen once. Whole-study findings and limits: Shared by patients and controls, roughly 28 CD8+ CDR3s were abundant in patients.

This clonotype was counted only a few times. What it binds is not known. The specimen was sorted CD4+, CD8+, or CD8+CD57+ T cells (not recorded which) from PBMCs. The clonotype was recovered from a human donor with aplastic anemia.

The CDR3 region is CASSDGQTHTDTQYF. The CDR3 DNA is TGTGCCAGCAGTGATGGGCAGACCCACACAGATACGCAGTATTTT. V usage is TRBV2 and J usage is TRBJ2-3; no reliable D call. Trimming shortened V by 3 bases and J by 2 bases, and 12 bases separated the two germline ends. The CDR3 is 15 residues long. Germline-derived CDR1 and CDR2 are SNHLY and FYNNEI.